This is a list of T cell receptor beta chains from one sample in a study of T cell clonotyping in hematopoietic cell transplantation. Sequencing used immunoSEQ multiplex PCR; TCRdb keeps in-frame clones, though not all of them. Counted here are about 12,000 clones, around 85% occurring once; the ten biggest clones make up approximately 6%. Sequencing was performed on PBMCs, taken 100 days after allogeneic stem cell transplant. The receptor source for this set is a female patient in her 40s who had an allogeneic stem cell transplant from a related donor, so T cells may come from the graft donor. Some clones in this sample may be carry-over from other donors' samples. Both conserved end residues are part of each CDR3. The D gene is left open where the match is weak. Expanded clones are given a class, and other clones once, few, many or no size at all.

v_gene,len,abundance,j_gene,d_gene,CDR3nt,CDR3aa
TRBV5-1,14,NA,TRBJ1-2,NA,TGCGCCAGCAGCTTCGGGGGTGGGGGCTATGGCTACACCTTC,CASSFGGGGYGYTF
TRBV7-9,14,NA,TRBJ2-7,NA,TGTGCCAGCAGCTTAGCAGGGTCGGTCAACGAGCAGTACTTC,CASSLAGSVNEQYF
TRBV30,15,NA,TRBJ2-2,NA,TGTGCCTGGAGTGCCGAATTGGGAAACACCGGGGAGCTGTTTTTT,CAWSAELGNTGELFF
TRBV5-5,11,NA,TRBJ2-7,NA,TGTGCCAGCAGCTTGGGTTACGAGCAGTACTTC,CASSLGYEQYF
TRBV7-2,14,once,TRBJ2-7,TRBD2,TGTGCCAGCAGCTTAGGGGGCGGGAGGGTCGAGCAGTACTTC,CASSLGGGRVEQYF
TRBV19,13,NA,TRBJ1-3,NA,TGTGCCAGTAGTATAAGCGCCGGAAACACCATATATTTT,CASSISAGNTIYF
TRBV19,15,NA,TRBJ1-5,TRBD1,TGTGCCAGTACAATGAACAGGGGCTTCAATCAGCCCCAGCATTTT,CASTMNRGFNQPQHF
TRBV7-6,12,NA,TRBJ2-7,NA,TGTGCCAGCAGCTTAGGACAAAACGAGCAGTACTTC,CASSLGQNEQYF
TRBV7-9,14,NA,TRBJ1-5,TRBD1,TGTGCCGCGGGGGAGCCAGGGGGTAATCAGCCCCAGCATTTT,CAAGEPGGNQPQHF
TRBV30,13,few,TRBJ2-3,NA,TGTGCCTGGAGTACCCGGCGCGCAGATACGCAGTATTTT,CAWSTRRADTQYF
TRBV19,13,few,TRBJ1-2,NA,TGTGCCAGTAGTGAGCGGATCACCGGGGGCTACACCTTC,CASSERITGGYTF
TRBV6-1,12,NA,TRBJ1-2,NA,TGTGCCAGCAGTGAGGACAGTCACGGCTACACCTTC,CASSEDSHGYTF
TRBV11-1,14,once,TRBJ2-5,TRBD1,TGTGCCAGCAGCTCCGGGACAGGGCAAGAGACCCAGTACTTC,CASSSGTGQETQYF
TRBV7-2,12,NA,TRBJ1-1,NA,TGTGCCAGCAGCGTCCGGGGGGGTGAAGCTTTCTTT,CASSVRGGEAFF
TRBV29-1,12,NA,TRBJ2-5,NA,TGCAGAGTTGCGGCGACTTCGGAGACCCAGTACTTC,CRVAATSETQYF
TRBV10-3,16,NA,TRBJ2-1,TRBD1,TGTGCCATCAGTGAGTCGGACAGGGCTCCCTACAATGAGCAGTTCTTC,CAISESDRAPYNEQFF
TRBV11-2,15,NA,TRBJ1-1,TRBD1,TGTGCCAGCAGCTTTAATACAGGGGTGAACACTGAAGCTTTCTTT,CASSFNTGVNTEAFF
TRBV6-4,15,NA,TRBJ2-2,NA,TGTGCCAGCAGTGATGGCAGGGTCAGCACCGGGGAGCTGTTTTTT,CASSDGRVSTGELFF
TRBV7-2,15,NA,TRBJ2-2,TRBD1,TGTGCCAGCAGCTTCTTCGGACAGGGCACCGGGGAGCTGTTTTTT,CASSFFGQGTGELFF
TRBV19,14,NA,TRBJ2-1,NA,TGTGCCACCAAAACCCGTAGGGACGGATATGAGCAGTTCTTC,CATKTRRDGYEQFF
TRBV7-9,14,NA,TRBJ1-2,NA,TGTGCCAGTGCCGGTGGGGGGCATATCTATGGCTACACCTTC,CASAGGGHIYGYTF
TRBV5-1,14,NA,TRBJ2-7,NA,TGCGCCAGCAGCTTGGCCCTGGAGAACCACGAGCAGTACTTC,CASSLALENHEQYF
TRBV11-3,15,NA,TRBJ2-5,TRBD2,TGTGCCAGCAGCGGTAGCGGGAAAGATACGGAGACCCAGTACTTC,CASSGSGKDTETQYF
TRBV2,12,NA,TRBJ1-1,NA,TGTGCCAGCAGGGAGGAGGAGACTGAAGCTTTCTTT,CASREEETEAFF
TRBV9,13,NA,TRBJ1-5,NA,TGTGCCAGCAGCGTAGTCCCGGGCCAGCCCCAGCATTTT,CASSVVPGQPQHF
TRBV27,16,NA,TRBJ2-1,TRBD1,TGTGCCAGCAGCCGGGACAGGGAGTTCGCCAACAATGAGCAGTTCTTC,CASSRDREFANNEQFF
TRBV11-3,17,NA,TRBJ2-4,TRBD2,TGTGCCAGCAGCCCAGCTACTAGCGGGGGGGCCGGGGACATTCAGTACTTC,CASSPATSGGAGDIQYF
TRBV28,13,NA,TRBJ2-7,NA,TGTGCCAGCAGTTTGCCGAGCTCCTACGAGCAGTACTTC,CASSLPSSYEQYF
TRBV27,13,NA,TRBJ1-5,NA,TGTGCCAGCAGTTTCGGGGGCAATCAGCCCCAGCATTTT,CASSFGGNQPQHF
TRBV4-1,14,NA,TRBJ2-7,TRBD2,TGCGCCAGCAGCTTTAGCGGGGAGTTATACGAGCAGTACTTC,CASSFSGELYEQYF
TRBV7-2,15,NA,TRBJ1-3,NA,TGTGCCAGCAGCTTATCTAAGGGGACTGGAAACACCATATATTTT,CASSLSKGTGNTIYF
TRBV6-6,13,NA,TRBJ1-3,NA,TGTGCCACTACGTGGGGCCTCGGGAACACCATATATTTT,CATTWGLGNTIYF
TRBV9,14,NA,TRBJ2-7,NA,TGTGCCAGCAGCGTATACCCTGGGGGGTACGAGCAGTACTTC,CASSVYPGGYEQYF
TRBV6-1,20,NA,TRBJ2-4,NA,TGTGCCAGCAGTGAAGCGAGGGCAGGGGACGCTTTGTCGGCCAAAAACATTCAGTACTTC,CASSEARAGDALSAKNIQYF
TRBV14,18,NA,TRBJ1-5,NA,TGTGCCAGCAGCCAAGAAAACCAGGCCCTTCACGCTCAAGAGCCCCAGCATTTT,CASSQENQALHAQEPQHF
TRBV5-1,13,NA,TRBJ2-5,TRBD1,TGCGCCAGCAGCTCCAGGGGGCAAGAGACCCAGTACTTC,CASSSRGQETQYF
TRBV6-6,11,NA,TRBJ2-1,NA,TGTGCCACCACCGAGTTAAATGAGCAGTTCTTC,CATTELNEQFF
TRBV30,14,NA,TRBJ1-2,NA,TGTGCCTGGAGTAGGGTTACGGCAGCCTATGGCTACACCTTC,CAWSRVTAAYGYTF
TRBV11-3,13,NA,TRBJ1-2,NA,TGTGCCAGCAGCCCCGATACAGGGACCCACTACACCTTC,CASSPDTGTHYTF
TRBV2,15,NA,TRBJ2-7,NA,TGTGCCAGCAGTGAAGTGGGACTGGGGGGCTACGAGCAGTACTTC,CASSEVGLGGYEQYF
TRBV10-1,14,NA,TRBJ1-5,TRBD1,TGCGCCAGCAGTCTGGGACAGGAGCATCAGCCCCAGCATTTT,CASSLGQEHQPQHF
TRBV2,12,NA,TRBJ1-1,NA,TGTGCCAGCAGTGAAGGGGGGTTTGAAGCTTTCTTT,CASSEGGFEAFF
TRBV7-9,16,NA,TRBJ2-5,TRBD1,TGTGCCAGCAGCGATGAGTTGGGACAGGGAGGAGAGACCCAGTACTTC,CASSDELGQGGETQYF
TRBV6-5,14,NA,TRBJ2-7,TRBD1,TGTGCCAGCAGTTTCGGACAGGGAGGAAACGAGCAGTACTTC,CASSFGQGGNEQYF
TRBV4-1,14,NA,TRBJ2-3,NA,TGCGCCAGCAGCCCCTCCCCCTCCTTAGATACGCAGTATTTT,CASSPSPSLDTQYF
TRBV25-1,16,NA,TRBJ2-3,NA,TGTGCCAGCAGTGAAGCCCGGCGGTCGACTCAGGATACGCAGTATTTT,CASSEARRSTQDTQYF
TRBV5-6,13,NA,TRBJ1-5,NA,TGTGCCAGCAGCTTCAGTGGGAATCAGCCCCAGCATTTT,CASSFSGNQPQHF
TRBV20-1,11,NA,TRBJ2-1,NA,TGCAGTGCTCCCGTATACAATGAGCAGTTCTTC,CSAPVYNEQFF
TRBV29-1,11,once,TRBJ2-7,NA,TGCAGCGTTTTTACCGGGTTCGAGCAGTACTTC,CSVFTGFEQYF
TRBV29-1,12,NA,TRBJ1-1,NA,TGCAGCGCCGAACAGGGTTACACTGAAGCTTTCTTT,CSAEQGYTEAFF
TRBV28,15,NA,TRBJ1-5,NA,TGTGCCAGCAGGACCCACGGGGATAGCAATCAGCCCCAGCATTTT,CASRTHGDSNQPQHF
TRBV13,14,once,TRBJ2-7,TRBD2,TGTGCCAGCAGCACTAGCGGGGTCTTTTACGAGCAGTACTTC,CASSTSGVFYEQYF